This T cell receptor beta chain was identified in a study of shared T cell receptors in the human thymus. After removal of 4 bases from V and 4 bases from J, the junction contained 5 bases not matched to a gene. The CDR3 is made up of 15 amino acids. Germline V gives CDR1 MNHEY, CDR2 SMNVEV (reference sequence). Using immunoSEQ multiplex PCR, the repertoire was profiled, and TCRdb retains in-frame clones only, with some absent. Of hundreds of thousands of clones listed, about four fifths were seen once; the top ten hold less than 0.015%. The same sample was also used in a study of human thymus T cells. That investigation notes: Donation was from healthy Finnish infants who were having corrective surgery that addressed congenital heart defects. The thymus tissue came from resections taken during corrective heart surgery. What appeared biased in thymic and blood repertoires was the usage of V and J genes.

The sample was thymocytes. The TCR was taken from a boy under three years old with a congenital heart defect. The chain joins TRBV27 to TRBJ2-2; TRBD1 agrees at 8 bases. The CDR3 sequence: CASSSDRVRTGELFF. CDR3 in DNA: TGTGCCAGCAGTTCGGACAGGGTACGCACCGGGGAGCTGTTTTTT.